These 17 T cell receptor beta chains were all obtained from the same sample, sequenced in a study of OX40 agonist ivuxolimab in advanced cancers. Generated by immunoSEQ multiplex PCR, the TCRdb table keeps only in-frame clones and is missing some. The sample has some 49,000 clones; around four fifths are singletons. The sequencing here drew on CD4+ or CD8+ T cells sorted from blood, taken in a trial of the OX40 agonist ivuxolimab. The source of these receptors is an adult with an advanced solid tumor such as melanoma, head and neck, liver or kidney cancer.

This clone came up once. This sequence joins TRBV6-5 and TRBJ1-5, with TRBD1 matching over 8 bases. V was clipped by 6 bases and J by 5 bases; unmatched bases: 6. CDR1 and CDR2 (germline): MNHEY, SVGAGI. The CDR3 has 14 residues. The CDR3 DNA is TGTGCCAGCAGCAAGGACAGGGTGTATCAGCCCCAGCATTTT. Translated, it gives CASSKDRVYQPQHF.

This chain uses TRBV7-6 with TRBJ2-3, with 13 bases matching TRBD2. The CDR3 spans 16 residues. Germline V gene data show CDR1 as SGHVS and CDR2 as FNYEAQ. With 5 bases clipped from V and 3 bases from J, the junction kept 5 bases outside the gene matches. CDR3 loop: CASSPGLAGDTDTQYF. The CDR3 DNA reads TGTGCCAGCAGCCCAGGACTAGCGGGGGATACAGATACGCAGTATTTT.

The chain is built from TRBV10-3 and TRBJ1-6, with 11 bases matching TRBD1. Germline lookup yields CDR1 ENHRY and CDR2 SYGVKD. The trim removed 7 bases at V and 8 bases at J, leaving 4 bases unmatched. The CDR3 is made up of 14 amino acids. DNA of the CDR3: TGTGCCATCACTGGGACAGGGGGGGATTCACCCCTCCACTTT. It specifies CAITGTGGDSPLHF.

In the case of this clone: Since a much larger clone is just one base distant, this may be a read error. The CDR3 protein is CARSKSRVRAAGELFF. The CDR3 DNA sequence: TGTGCCAGAAGCAAAAGTCGGGTGAGGGCGGCCGGGGAGCTGTTTTTT. The chain links TRBV7-5 to TRBJ2-2; the table calls TRBD2, which could not be checked here. TRBV7-5 is recorded as a pseudogene. The CDR3 is 16 amino acids.

This chain's CDR3 is CASSSSLRQGHPNYGYTF. The CDR3 DNA follows: TGTGCCAGCAGTTCGAGTTTGAGACAGGGGCACCCTAACTATGGCTACACCTTC. The genes are TRBV28 and TRBJ1-2, with 8 bases matching TRBD1. Germline V CDR1 and CDR2: MDHEN, SYDVKM. CDR3 length equals 18 residues. V lost 4 bases and J lost 0; bases outside the gene matches: 13.

This clone was detected ten times or more. The genes are TRBV2 and TRBJ1-3; 9 bases map to TRBD1. There are 16 residues in the CDR3. V gave up 5 bases and J gave up 0 bases; unmatched junction bases: 5. Per germline, CDR1 SNHLY and CDR2 FYNNEI. Here the CDR3 DNA reads TGTGCCAGCAGTCCGGGACAGGGCTACTCTGGAAACACCATATATTTT. This gives the protein CASSPGQGYSGNTIYF.

This rearrangement joins TRBV18 to TRBJ2-7; 7 positions match TRBD2. The germline CDR1 and CDR2 sequences are KGHSH and LQKENI. The CDR3 has 15 amino acids. V lost 4 bases, J lost 2 bases, and 8 bases stayed unmatched. The CDR3 sequence is CASSLHSGTTYEQYF. CDR3 sequence (DNA): TGTGCCAGCTCACTACACTCCGGGACTACCTACGAGCAGTACTTC. The full variable domain, its missing parts supplied by reference TRBV18 and TRBJ2-7, is NAGVMQNPRHLVRRRGQEARLRCSPMKGHSHVYWYRQLPEEGLKFMVYLQKENIIDESGMPKERFSAEFPKEGPSILRIQQVVRGDSAAYFCASSLHSGTTYEQYFGPGTRLTVT.

In its sample, this clone was seen once. CDR3 residues: CASSLRQNTGELFF. CDR3 in DNA: TGTGCCAGCAGCCTCCGCCAGAACACCGGGGAGCTGTTTTTT. The genes are TRBV14 and TRBJ2-2; D unresolved. V dropped 4 bases and J dropped 1 base, with 7 bases sitting between them. Germline V gene data show CDR1 as SGHDN and CDR2 as FVKESK. The CDR3 is 14 amino acids. Full variable domain (outside the CDR3, taken from reference TRBV14 and TRBJ2-2): EAGVTQFPSHSVIEKGQTVTLRCDPISGHDNLYWYRRVMGKEIKFLLHFVKESKQDESGMPNNRFLAERTGGTYSTLKVQPAELEDSGVYFCASSLRQNTGELFFGEGSRLTVL.

The V call is TRBV6-5, the J call TRBJ2-2, with D perhaps TRBD1 (6 bases). The CDR3 has 16 amino acids. With 2 bases removed from V and 6 bases from J, the gap between germline ends came to 16 bases. Germline CDR1 is MNHEY and CDR2 is SVGAGI. The DNA for the CDR3 is TGTGCCAGCAGTTACACGCAAGGGGGAAGCGCCGGGGAGCTGTTTTTT. Encoded protein: CASSYTQGGSAGELFF.

This clone has more than one count but fewer than ten. The V and J genes are TRBV5-4 and TRBJ2-3, with D perhaps matching TRBD2 (5 bases). V was pared by 0 bases and J by 3 bases, with 5 bases between. The length of the CDR3 is 13 residues. Per the germline V gene, CDR1 is SGHNT and CDR2 is YYREEE (reference sequence). For the CDR3, the DNA is TGTGCCAGCAGCTTGGCGGGGACAGATACGCAGTATTTT. Protein: CASSLAGTDTQYF.

The chain uses TRBV7-3 and TRBJ1-1; 7 nucleotides line up with TRBD1. The CDR3 runs 14 residues. The V and J ends lost 2 bases and 1 base, in that order; junction bases with no gene match: 1. Per the germline V gene, CDR1 is SGHTA and CDR2 is FQGTGA. Here the CDR3 reads CASSLGTANTEAFF. As DNA, the CDR3 is TGTGCCAGCAGCTTAGGGACAGCGAACACTGAAGCTTTCTTT.

V and J are TRBV11-3 and TRBJ2-1; D is unresolved. The CDR3 has 15 residues. Trimming pared 3 bases from V and 7 bases from J, leaving 16 bases between. Looked up from germline, CDR1 is SGHNT and CDR2 is YENEEA. CDR3 loop: CASSFRRVQRNEQFF. The CDR3 nucleotides are TGTGCCAGCAGCTTTAGAAGGGTCCAAAGGAATGAGCAGTTCTTC. The whole variable domain, remainder taken from reference TRBV11-3 and TRBJ2-1, is EAGVVQSPRYKIIEKKQPVAFWCNPISGHNTLYWYLQNLGQGPELLIRYENEEAVDDSQLPKDRFSAERLKGVDSTLKIQPAELGDSAVYLCASSFRRVQRNEQFFGPGTRLTVL.

This chain uses TRBV9 with TRBJ1-3; D unresolved. The CDR3 is made up of 12 amino acids. The germline gives CDR1 SGDLS, CDR2 YYNGEE. The germline V and J ends were trimmed by 0 bases and 4 bases, with 2 bases remaining between them. For the CDR3, the DNA is TGTGCCAGCAGCGTAGTCGGAAACACCATATATTTT. Residues: CASSVVGNTIYF.

This clone was seen a handful of times. V gene TRBV7-2 combines with J gene TRBJ2-5; tentatively, D is TRBD1 or TRBD2 (5 bases each). V was trimmed by 5 bases and J by 5 bases, leaving 15 bases between them. The V gene's germline CDR1 is SGHTA and CDR2 FQGNSA. The CDR3 contains 14 residues. CDR3 sequence (DNA): TGTGCCAGCAGCCCCGGGACCCTCCGGGAGACCCAGTACTTC. Residues: CASSPGTLRETQYF.

CDR3 region: CASRFDGSSYEQYF. CDR3 bases: TGTGCCAGCAGGTTTGACGGAAGCTCCTACGAGCAGTACTTC. V usage is TRBV2 and J usage is TRBJ2-7; no clear D gene. Between the trimmed V and J ends, which lost 6 bases and 0 bases, there was a span of 12 bases. The germline CDR1 and CDR2 sequences are SNHLY and FYNNEI. The CDR3 has 14 residues.

This clone has just a few counts. V gene TRBV7-2 combines with J gene TRBJ1-5; D may be TRBD1 (5 bases). The CDR3 contains 13 residues. V gave up 4 bases and J gave up 5 bases, with 9 bases separating them. The germline gives CDR1 SGHTA, CDR2 FQGNSA. This chain's CDR3 is CASSWGGYQPQHF. DNA for the CDR3: TGTGCCAGCAGCTGGGGCGGTTATCAGCCCCAGCATTTT.

The gene calls are TRBV11-2 and TRBJ2-7; unclear D gene. Germline V CDR1 and CDR2: SGHAT, FQNNGV. The V end lost 5 bases, the J end lost 3 bases, and 8 bases lay between the germline ends. This CDR3 is built from 12 residues. CDR3 residues: CASSPSGYEQYF. The DNA of the CDR3 is TGTGCCAGCAGCCCCTCAGGCTACGAGCAGTACTTC.